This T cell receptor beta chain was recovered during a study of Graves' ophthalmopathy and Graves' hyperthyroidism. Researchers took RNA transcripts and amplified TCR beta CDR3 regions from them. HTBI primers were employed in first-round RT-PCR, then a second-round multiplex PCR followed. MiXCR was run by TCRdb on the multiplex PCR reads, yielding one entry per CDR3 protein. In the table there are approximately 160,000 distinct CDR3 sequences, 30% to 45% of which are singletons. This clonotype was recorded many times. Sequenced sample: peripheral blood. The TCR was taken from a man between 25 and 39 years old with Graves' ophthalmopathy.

This CDR3 reads CASSRKDQRGTYEQYF. Written as DNA, the CDR3 is TGTGCCAGCAGCCGAAAAGATCAGCGGGGGACCTACGAGCAGTACTTC. The rearrangement uses TRBV11-2 and TRBJ2-7, with TRBD2 matching 8 bases. V lost 5 bases to trimming and J lost 2 bases; unmatched junction nucleotides: 11. Germline lookup yields CDR1 SGHAT and CDR2 FQNNGV. This CDR3 comprises 16 residues.